The 4 T cell receptor beta chains listed next were all sequenced from one sample in a study of metastatic and nonmetastatic thyroid tumors. Thyroid surgery was preceded by no treatment in any patient. TCRdb called clones again from the PCR reads with MiXCR. Among more than 15,000 clones listed, roughly a quarter were seen once. Sequencing input: adjacent normal tissue. These receptors all come from a female donor with papillary thyroid cancer or a benign thyroid nodule (not recorded which). Some clones in this sample may be carry-over from other donors' samples.

The sample holds one count of this clone. The chain combines TRBV11-2 with TRBJ2-7; 7 bases fit TRBD1. The germline V gene encodes CDR1 SGHAT and CDR2 FQNNGV. This CDR3 spans 15 amino acids. Germline trimming cut 3 bases from V and 1 base from J; bases unmatched to any gene: 6. CDR3 nucleotide sequence: TGTGCCAGCAGCTTTCGTTTGGACAGGTCCTACGAGCAGTACTTC. Amino acid sequence: CASSFRLDRSYEQYF.

The gene calls are TRBV9 and TRBJ2-5, with TRBD2 as a possible D gene (6 bases). Per germline, CDR1 SGDLS and CDR2 YYNGEE. This CDR3 spans 14 amino acids. Trimming took off 5 bases at V and 1 base at J, with 12 bases between the two ends. CDR3 in DNA: TGTGCCAGCAGTGGGGGTAGCGGCCAAGAGACCCAGTACTTC. Translation: CASSGGSGQETQYF.

Of note for this clone: A single base separates this from a much larger clone, so it may be a read error. The J gene is TRBJ2-1, the V gene TRBV11-1; D ambiguous. The CDR3 loop spans 11 amino acids. Germline V gene data show CDR1 as SGHAT and CDR2 as FQDESV (reference sequence). Deletions cut 5 bases from V and 5 bases from J, with 4 bases between. CDR3 protein: CASSLHNEQFF. CDR3 sequence (DNA): TGTGCCAGCAGCCTACACAATGAGCAGTTCTTC.

This clone has more than one count but fewer than ten. The CDR3 nucleotides read TGTGCCAGTAGTACCTGGCGGGGTACCGGGGAGCTGTTTTTT. As protein: CASSTWRGTGELFF. The genes are TRBV19 and TRBJ2-2, with D possibly TRBD2 on 6 matching bases. The CDR3 has 14 amino acids. V was pared by 4 bases and J by 5 bases, with 11 bases between. Germline assignment: CDR1 LNHDA and CDR2 SQIVND (reference sequence).